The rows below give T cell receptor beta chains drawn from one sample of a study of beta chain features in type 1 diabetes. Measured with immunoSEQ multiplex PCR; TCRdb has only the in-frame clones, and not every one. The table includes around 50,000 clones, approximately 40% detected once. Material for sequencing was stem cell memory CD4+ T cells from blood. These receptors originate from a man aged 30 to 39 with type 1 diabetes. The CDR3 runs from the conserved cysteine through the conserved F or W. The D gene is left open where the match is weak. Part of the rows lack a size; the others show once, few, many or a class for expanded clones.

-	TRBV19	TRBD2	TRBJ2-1	CASSSGRGNEQFF	TGTGCCAGTAGTAGCGGGAGGGGAAATGAGCAGTTCTTC
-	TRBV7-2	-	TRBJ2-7	CASSLAQHSSTYEQYF	TGTGCCAGCAGCTTAGCGCAACATAGCAGTACTTACGAGCAGTACTTC
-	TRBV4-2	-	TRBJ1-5	CASSQDLGANQPQHF	TGTGCCAGCAGCCAAGATCTGGGGGCCAATCAGCCCCAGCATTTT
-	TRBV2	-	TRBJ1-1	CASSERGRTEAFF	TGTGCCAGCAGTGAACGAGGGAGGACTGAAGCTTTCTTT
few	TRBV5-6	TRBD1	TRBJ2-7	CASSFSGQGYEQYF	TGTGCCAGCAGCTTTTCGGGACAGGGCTACGAGCAGTACTTC
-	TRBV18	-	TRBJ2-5	CASSPMPWSGETQYF	TGTGCCAGCTCACCCATGCCCTGGAGCGGAGAGACCCAGTACTTC
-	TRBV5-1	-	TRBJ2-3	CASRSGELYTDTQYF	TGCGCCAGCAGATCGGGGGAACTATACACAGATACGCAGTATTTT
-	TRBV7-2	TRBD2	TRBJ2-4	CASSLEVSGSSVQYF	TGTGCCAGCAGCTTAGAAGTCAGCGGGAGTTCGGTTCAGTACTTC
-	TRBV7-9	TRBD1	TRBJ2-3	CASSLGQGSTDTQYF	TGTGCCAGCAGCCTAGGACAGGGGAGCACAGATACGCAGTATTTT
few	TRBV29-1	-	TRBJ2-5	CSVDQGSETQYF	TGCAGCGTTGATCAGGGCAGCGAGACCCAGTACTTC
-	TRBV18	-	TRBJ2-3	CASSPALITDTQYF	TGTGCCAGCTCACCTGCTCTAATCACAGATACGCAGTATTTT
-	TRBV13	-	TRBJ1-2	CASSLDRVRGYGYTF	TGTGCCAGCAGCTTAGACCGGGTCCGCGGCTATGGCTACACCTTC
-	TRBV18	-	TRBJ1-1	CASSPFGGPTEAFF	TGTGCCAGCTCACCATTCGGGGGTCCCACTGAAGCTTTCTTT
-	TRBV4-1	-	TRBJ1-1	CASSQDNSGVTEAFF	TGCGCCAGCAGCCAAGATAATTCCGGGGTCACTGAAGCTTTCTTT
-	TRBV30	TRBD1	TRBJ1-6	CAWSYRGNSPLHF	TGTGCCTGGAGTTACAGGGGCAATTCACCCCTCCACTTT
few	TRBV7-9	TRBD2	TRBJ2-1	CASGLAGGNEQFF	TGTGCCAGCGGACTAGCGGGAGGCAATGAGCAGTTCTTC
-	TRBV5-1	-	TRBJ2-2	CASSLASGAGELFF	TGCGCCAGCAGCTTGGCCTCGGGGGCCGGGGAGCTGTTTTTT
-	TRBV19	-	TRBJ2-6	CASTTPPGSGANVLTF	TGTGCCAGTACCACACCACCGGGGTCTGGGGCCAACGTCCTGACTTTC
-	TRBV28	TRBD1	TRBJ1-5	CASRRPRMRDRGNQPQHF	TGTGCCAGCAGACGCCCCAGGATGAGGGACAGGGGTAATCAGCCCCAGCATTTT
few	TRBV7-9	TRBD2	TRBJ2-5	CASSLARISGGRETQYF	TGTGCCAGCAGCTTAGCGCGAATTAGCGGGGGAAGGGAGACCCAGTACTTC
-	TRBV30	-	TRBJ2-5	CAWSVPRGARETQYF	TGTGCCTGGAGTGTACCCAGGGGGGCACGGGAGACCCAGTACTTC
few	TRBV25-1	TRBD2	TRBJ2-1	CASSESGRGSYNEQFF	TGTGCCAGCAGTGAAAGCGGGAGAGGATCCTACAATGAGCAGTTCTTC